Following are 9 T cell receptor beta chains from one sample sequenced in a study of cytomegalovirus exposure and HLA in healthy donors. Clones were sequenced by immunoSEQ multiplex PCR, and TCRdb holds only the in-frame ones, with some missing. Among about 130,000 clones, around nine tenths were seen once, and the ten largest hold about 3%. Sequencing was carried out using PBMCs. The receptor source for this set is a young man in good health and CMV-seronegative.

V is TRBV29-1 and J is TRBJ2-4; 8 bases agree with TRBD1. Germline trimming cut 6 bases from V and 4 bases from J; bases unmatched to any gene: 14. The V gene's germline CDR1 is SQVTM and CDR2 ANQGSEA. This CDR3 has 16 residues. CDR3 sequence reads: CSVQPAPGQAKNIQYF. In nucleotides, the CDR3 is TGCAGCGTACAGCCCGCCCCGGGACAGGCGAAAAACATTCAGTACTTC.

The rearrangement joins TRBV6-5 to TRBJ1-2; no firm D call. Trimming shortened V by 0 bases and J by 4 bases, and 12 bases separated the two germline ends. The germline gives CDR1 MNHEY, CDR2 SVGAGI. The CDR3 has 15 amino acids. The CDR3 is CASSYSWQVVYGYTF. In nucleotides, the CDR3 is TGTGCCAGCAGTTACTCCTGGCAGGTCGTCTATGGCTACACCTTC.

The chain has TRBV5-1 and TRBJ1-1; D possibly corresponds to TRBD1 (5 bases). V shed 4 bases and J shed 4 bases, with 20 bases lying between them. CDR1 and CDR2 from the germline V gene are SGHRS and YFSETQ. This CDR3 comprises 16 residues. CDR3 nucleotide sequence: TGCGCCAGCAGCGCCTCGAGGGGACGGGACTTCACTGAAGCTTTCTTT. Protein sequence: CASSASRGRDFTEAFF.

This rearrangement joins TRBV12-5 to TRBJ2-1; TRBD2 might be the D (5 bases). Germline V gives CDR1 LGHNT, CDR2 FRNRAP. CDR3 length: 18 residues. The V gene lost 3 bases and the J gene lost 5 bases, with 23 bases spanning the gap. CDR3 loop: CASGLTRAPGDSDNEQFF. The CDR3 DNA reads TGTGCTAGTGGTTTAACTAGGGCTCCGGGTGATAGCGACAATGAGCAGTTCTTC.

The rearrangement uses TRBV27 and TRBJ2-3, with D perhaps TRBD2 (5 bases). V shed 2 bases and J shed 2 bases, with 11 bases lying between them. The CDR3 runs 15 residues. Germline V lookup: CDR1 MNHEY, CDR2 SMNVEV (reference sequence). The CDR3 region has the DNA TGTGCCAGCAGTTTAAGAGGGTCAGCCACAGATACGCAGTATTTT. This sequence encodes CASSLRGSATDTQYF.

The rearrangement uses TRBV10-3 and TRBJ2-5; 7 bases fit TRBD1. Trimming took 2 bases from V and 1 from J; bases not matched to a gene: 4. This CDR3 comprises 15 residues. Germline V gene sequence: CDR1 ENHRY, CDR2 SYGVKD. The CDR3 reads CAISEEPGGQETQYF. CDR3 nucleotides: TGTGCCATCAGTGAGGAGCCAGGGGGCCAAGAGACCCAGTACTTC.

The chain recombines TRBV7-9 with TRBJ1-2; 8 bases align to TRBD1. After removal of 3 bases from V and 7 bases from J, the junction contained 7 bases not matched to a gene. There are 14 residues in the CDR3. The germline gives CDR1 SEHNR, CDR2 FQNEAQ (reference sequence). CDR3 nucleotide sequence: TGTGCCAGCAGCTTGGCAGGGGGCGCCGGTGGCTACACCTTC. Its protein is CASSLAGGAGGYTF. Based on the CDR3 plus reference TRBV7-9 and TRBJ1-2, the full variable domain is DTGVSQNPRHKITKRGQNVTFRCDPISEHNRLYWYRQTLGQGPEFLTYFQNEAQLEKSRLLSDRFSAERPKGSFSTLEIQRTEQGDSAMYLCASSLAGGAGGYTFGSGTRLTVV.

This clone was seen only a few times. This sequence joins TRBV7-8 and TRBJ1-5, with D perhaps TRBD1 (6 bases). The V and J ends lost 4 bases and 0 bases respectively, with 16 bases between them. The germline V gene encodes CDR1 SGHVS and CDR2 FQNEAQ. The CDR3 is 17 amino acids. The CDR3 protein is CASSSATRGYSNQPQHF. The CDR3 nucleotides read TGTGCCAGCAGCTCCGCCACCAGGGGATATAGCAATCAGCCCCAGCATTTT.

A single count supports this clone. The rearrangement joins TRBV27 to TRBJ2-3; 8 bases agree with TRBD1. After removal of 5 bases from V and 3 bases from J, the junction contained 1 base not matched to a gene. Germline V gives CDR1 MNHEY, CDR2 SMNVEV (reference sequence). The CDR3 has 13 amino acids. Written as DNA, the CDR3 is TGTGCCAGCAGTGACAGGGGTACAGATACGCAGTATTTT. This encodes CASSDRGTDTQYF.